A single sample gave rise to the 30 T cell receptor beta chains below, sequenced in a study of blood T cell repertoires in COVID-19. Only in-frame clones appear in the TCRdb table, and some are missing; sequencing was by immunoSEQ multiplex PCR. The sample lists more than 200,000 clones, 85% to 90% seen once, with approximately 10% in the top ten. The material sequenced was peripheral blood. Receptor source: a man in his forties or fifties with COVID-19, enrolled during active disease.

The V and J genes are TRBV5-6 and TRBJ1-5, with 10 positions matching TRBD1. J was trimmed by 13 bases and V by 4 bases; bases with no gene match: 14. Per germline, CDR1 SGHDT and CDR2 YYEEEE. The CDR3 runs 15 residues. CDR3 DNA sequence: TGTGCCAGCAGCCCCGCGGGACAGGGGAATCCTCATCAGCATTTT. Amino acid sequence: CASSPAGQGNPHQHF.

V gene TRBV30 combines with J gene TRBJ2-7, with TRBD1 matching over 9 bases. Per germline, CDR1 GTSNPN and CDR2 SVGIG (reference sequence). This CDR3 contains 15 residues. Losses at the gene ends were 2 bases for V and 0 bases for J; bases not matched to a gene: 5. The CDR3 nucleotides read TGTGCCTGGAGTCCTACAGGGGGCGGCTCCTACGAGCAGTACTTC. Residues: CAWSPTGGGSYEQYF. Using reference TRBV30 and TRBJ2-7 for the parts outside the CDR3, the full variable domain is SQTIHQWPATLVQPVGSPLSLECTVEGTSNPNLYWYRQAAGRGLQLLFYSVGIGQISSEVPQNLSASRPQDRQFILSSKKLLLSDSGFYLCAWSPTGGGSYEQYFGPGTRLTVT.

The V gene is TRBV5-4, the J gene TRBJ2-7; D is perhaps TRBD1 (5 bases). The V end was cut by 1 base, the J end by 0 bases, with 11 bases between. Per the germline V gene, CDR1 is SGHNT and CDR2 is YYREEE (reference sequence). The CDR3 runs to 15 residues. The CDR3 sequence is CASSLFRDLSYEQYF. In DNA, the CDR3 is TGTGCCAGCAGCTTGTTCAGGGATCTCTCCTACGAGCAGTACTTC.

This chain joins TRBV6-5 and TRBJ2-7; 8 bases map to TRBD1. CDR1 and CDR2 (germline): MNHEY, SVGAGI. The CDR3 consists of 14 residues. J lost 2 bases, V lost 4 bases, and 4 bases had no gene match. The chain's CDR3 is CASSSDRGPYEQYF. CDR3 in DNA: TGTGCCAGCAGTTCCGACAGGGGACCCTACGAGCAGTACTTC.

The chain is built from TRBV6-5 and TRBJ1-5; perhaps TRBD1 as D (6 bases). CDR1 and CDR2 (germline): MNHEY, SVGAGI. Trimming removed 11 bases from V and 7 bases from J, with 15 bases in between. The CDR3 sequence is 12 residues long. CDR3 DNA: TGTGCCCCCAGGGGCAGGGACCAGCCCCAGCATTTT. This sequence encodes CAPRGRDQPQHF.

V is TRBV19 and J is TRBJ1-2; D gene uncertain. The CDR3 covers 16 residues. From germline, CDR1 is LNHDA and CDR2 SQIVND (reference sequence). Trimming removed 5 bases from V and 1 base from J, with 17 bases in between. The CDR3 loop reads CASSPGKRIGNYGYTF. The CDR3, as DNA: TGTGCCAGTAGTCCGGGCAAGCGGATCGGTAACTATGGCTACACCTTC.

This clone was picked up a small number of times. The V gene is TRBV4-3, the J gene TRBJ1-4; a weak D match, TRBD1 (6 bases). Trimming left V 4 bases short and J 2 bases short, with 14 bases between. CDR1 is LGHNA, CDR2 YSLEER, per germline. The CDR3 loop spans 16 amino acids. Here the CDR3 reads CASSLEGGGTNEKLFF. In DNA, the CDR3 is TGCGCCAGCAGCCTTGAAGGGGGGGGTACTAATGAAAAACTGTTTTTT.

The rearrangement links TRBV18 to TRBJ2-5; D is unclear. In germline, CDR1 is KGHSH, CDR2 LQKENI. Deletions cut 3 bases from V and 0 bases from J, with 5 bases between. CDR3 size: 13 residues. CDR3 DNA sequence: TGTGCCAGCTCACCTGAGTACCAAGAGACCCAGTACTTC. Translation: CASSPEYQETQYF.

This clone was found a few times. The chain employs TRBV6-1 and TRBJ1-5; no firm D call. Trimming took 2 bases from V and 7 from J, leaving 15 bases between them. CDR1 is MNHNS and CDR2 is SASEGT in the germline V gene. This CDR3 is 15 amino acids long. The CDR3 spells CASSENGRAGQPQHF. CDR3 sequence (DNA): TGTGCCAGCAGTGAAAACGGGAGGGCTGGGCAGCCCCAGCATTTT.

The chain joins TRBV18 to TRBJ1-4, with 7 bases aligning to TRBD1. The CDR3 extends over 13 amino acids. Germline values: CDR1 KGHSH, CDR2 LQKENI. The V gene end was trimmed by 3 bases and the J gene end by 6 bases; junction bases not matched to a gene: 1. The CDR3 region has the DNA TGTGCCAGCTCACCCGGACAGGATGAAAAACTGTTTTTT. Protein sequence: CASSPGQDEKLFF.

The rearrangement links TRBV3-1 (or the pseudogene TRBV3-2) to TRBJ2-5, with D possibly matching TRBD2 (5 bases). The CDR3 is made up of 15 amino acids. V lost 3 bases and J lost 0, with 11 bases in between. Germline-derived CDR1 and CDR2 are LGHDT and YNNKEL (reference sequence). The CDR3 loop is CASSHASSYQETQYF. The CDR3 nucleotides are TGTGCCAGCAGCCACGCATCTAGCTACCAAGAGACCCAGTACTTC.

The rearrangement links TRBV4-3 to TRBJ2-7; TRBD1 matches at 9 bases. V lost 5 bases, J lost 5 bases, and 13 bases stayed unmatched. The CDR3 covers 16 residues. Germline-derived CDR1 and CDR2 are LGHNA and YSLEER. The CDR3 DNA reads TGCGCCAGCAGCAATGAACCGGGACAGGGTCTCCACGAGCAGTACTTC. It specifies CASSNEPGQGLHEQYF.

This clone occurred a few times. The rearrangement uses TRBV3-1 (or the pseudogene TRBV3-2) and TRBJ2-1, with TRBD2 matching over 7 bases. The V segment lost 1 base and the J segment 4 bases; nucleotides outside the gene matches: 10. Germline CDR1 reads LGHDT; CDR2 reads YNNKEL (reference sequence). The CDR3 consists of 17 residues. The CDR3 protein is CASSQGSSGNLYNEQFF. The DNA of the CDR3 is TGTGCCAGCAGCCAAGGTTCTAGCGGAAACCTATACAATGAGCAGTTCTTC.

This sequence joins TRBV27 and TRBJ2-7; D uncertain. Trimming stripped 2 bases from V and 3 bases from J, with 11 bases between. CDR3 length: 14 amino acids. CDR1 is MNHEY, CDR2 SMNVEV, per germline (reference sequence). The chain's CDR3 is CASSLSGRNYEQYF. CDR3 DNA: TGTGCCAGCAGTTTAAGTGGCCGAAACTACGAGCAGTACTTC.

V is TRBV7-3 and J is TRBJ2-2, with 10 bases identical to TRBD2. Losses at the gene ends were 5 bases for V and 7 bases for J; bases not matched to a gene: 4. This CDR3 has 14 amino acids. The germline CDR1 and CDR2 sequences are SGHTA and FQGTGA. The CDR3 DNA follows: TGTGCCAGCAGCCGGACTAGCGGCTACGGGGAGCTGTTTTTT. Translation: CASSRTSGYGELFF.

The CDR3 nucleotides read TGTGCCAGCTCACCGGGGATAACAGGGTGGTATCAGCCCCAGCATTTT. This encodes CASSPGITGWYQPQHF. This chain uses TRBV18 with TRBJ1-5; TRBD1 is a possible D gene (6 bases). This CDR3 contains 16 residues. CDR1 is KGHSH and CDR2 is LQKENI in the germline V gene. The germline V and J ends were trimmed by 3 bases and 5 bases, with 17 bases remaining between them.

This chain joins TRBV10-1 and TRBJ2-7; TRBD1 matches 10 bases. The germline V gene has CDR1 WNHNN and CDR2 SYGVQD (reference sequence). V lost 5 bases, J lost 0 bases, and 4 bases stayed unmatched. The CDR3 is 15 residues long. The DNA for the CDR3 is TGCGCCAGCAGTCCTGGACAGGGGGTCTCCTACGAGCAGTACTTC. Residues: CASSPGQGVSYEQYF.

This chain joins TRBV27 and TRBJ1-2; a weak D match, TRBD1 (6 bases). Trimming removed 5 bases from V and 4 bases from J, with 17 bases in between. Germline V lookup: CDR1 MNHEY, CDR2 SMNVEV (reference sequence). This CDR3 comprises 15 residues. As DNA, the CDR3 is TGTGCCAGCAGTCCATACAGGGAGGGCGGCTATGGCTACACCTTC. It is translated as CASSPYREGGYGYTF.

The rearrangement links TRBV5-1 to TRBJ2-2; TRBD1 matches at 9 bases. The germline V gene has CDR1 SGHRS and CDR2 YFSETQ. The CDR3 spans 17 residues. Trimming took 4 bases from V and 5 from J; bases not matched to a gene: 12. The CDR3 sequence is CASSIGTGSRGTGELFF. The CDR3 DNA follows: TGCGCCAGCAGCATCGGGACAGGGAGCAGAGGGACCGGGGAGCTGTTTTTT.

V usage is TRBV19 and J usage is TRBJ1-2; D remains ambiguous. This CDR3 comprises 16 residues. Trimming removed 3 bases from V and 4 bases from J, with 18 bases in between. The germline V gene encodes CDR1 LNHDA and CDR2 SQIVND (reference sequence). The CDR3 DNA follows: TGTGCCAGTAGTATCCCCCGAGGGCAGGCGACCTATGGCTACACCTTC. Its translation: CASSIPRGQATYGYTF.

This sequence joins TRBV21-1 and TRBJ1-1; the table assigns TRBD1, which was not confirmed against the DNA. TRBV21-1 is classified as a pseudogene. The CDR3 has 17 amino acids. DNA of the CDR3: TGTGCCAGCAGCAAAGGTCGAGCAGGGATGATGAACACTGAAGCTTTCTTT. This gives the protein CASSKGRAGMMNTEAFF.

CDR3 sequence (DNA): TGTGCCACCGGGTCTGCGGGACGGGGAGATACGCAGTATTTT. Amino acids: CATGSAGRGDTQYF. The chain is built from TRBV15 and TRBJ2-3; the D gene is possibly TRBD2 (6 bases). The CDR3 consists of 14 residues. CDR1 and CDR2 from the germline V gene are LNHNV and YYDKDF (reference sequence). Between the trimmed V and J ends, which lost 8 bases and 5 bases, there was a span of 17 bases.

This rearrangement joins TRBV7-9 to TRBJ1-1, with 7 nucleotides matching TRBD1. This CDR3 spans 14 amino acids. Trimming cost V 6 bases and J 0 bases; bases outside gene matches: 4. CDR1 is SEHNR and CDR2 is FQNEAQ in the germline V gene (reference sequence). In DNA, the CDR3 is TGTGCCAGCAGGGAAGGGACAGTGAACACTGAAGCTTTCTTT. Translated: CASREGTVNTEAFF.

The chain recombines TRBV11-2 with TRBJ2-5; tentative D call: TRBD2 (6 bases). V lost 2 bases and J 2 bases, leaving 21 bases between the germline ends. CDR1 and CDR2 (germline): SGHAT, FQNNGV. The CDR3 is 18 residues long. The CDR3 DNA is TGTGCCAGCAGCTTAAGGGGCCTGGGTCAGCGGGTGCAAGAGACCCAGTACTTC. As protein: CASSLRGLGQRVQETQYF.

The J gene is TRBJ2-7, the V gene TRBV6-5; a weak D match, TRBD1 (6 bases). The V gene's germline CDR1 is MNHEY and CDR2 SVGAGI. V lost 4 bases and J lost 1, with 8 bases in between. The CDR3 spans 13 residues. The CDR3 bases are TGTGCCAGCAGTTCTGACAGGTCCTACGAGCAGTACTTC. It is translated as CASSSDRSYEQYF.

The chain combines TRBV18 with TRBJ2-1; D uncertain. The CDR3 runs 15 residues. Germline loops: CDR1 KGHSH, CDR2 LQKENI. With 3 bases removed from V and 0 bases from J, the gap between germline ends came to 9 bases. CDR3 loop: CASSPTRSSYNEQFF. DNA of the CDR3: TGTGCCAGCTCACCCACGCGTAGCTCCTACAATGAGCAGTTCTTC.

The chain uses TRBV7-2 and TRBJ1-1, with 9 nucleotides matching TRBD1. The CDR3 runs 15 residues. With 2 bases clipped from V and 4 bases from J, the junction kept 5 bases outside the gene matches. Germline CDR1 SGHTA, CDR2 FQGNSA. The CDR3 region is CASSLMGQGGTEAFF. The CDR3 nucleotides read TGTGCCAGCAGCTTAATGGGACAGGGAGGCACTGAAGCTTTCTTT.

J is TRBJ1-5 and V is TRBV7-8; 7 bases fit TRBD1. CDR1 and CDR2 (germline): SGHVS, FQNEAQ. The CDR3 sequence is 14 residues long. Unmatched junction bases numbered 2, after V lost 2 bases and J lost 4 bases. The CDR3 nucleotides read TGTGCCAGCAGCTTACAGGGGGTGAATCAGCCCCAGCATTTT. It translates to CASSLQGVNQPQHF. Full variable domain (rest looked up from reference TRBV7-8 and TRBJ1-5): GAGVSQSPRYKVAKRGQDVALRCDPISGHVSLFWYQQALGQGPEFLTYFQNEAQLDKSGLPSDRFFAERPEGSVSTLKIQRTQQEDSAVYLCASSLQGVNQPQHFGDGTRLSIL.

The chain is built from TRBV5-6 and TRBJ2-1; TRBD1 aligns across 7 bases. CDR3 length: 15 residues. V lost 4 bases to trimming and J lost 6 bases; unmatched junction nucleotides: 10. Germline lookup yields CDR1 SGHDT and CDR2 YYEEEE. CDR3 nucleotides: TGTGCCAGCAGCAATACAGGGGACGTGGGCAATGAGCAGTTCTTC. Translation: CASSNTGDVGNEQFF.

This clone was detected only a few times. The chain uses TRBV7-9 and TRBJ2-2; TRBD2 aligns across 13 bases. CDR3 length equals 16 residues. The junction had 8 bases not matched to a gene; V was cut back by 4 bases and J by 9 bases. The V gene's germline CDR1 is SEHNR and CDR2 FQNEAQ (reference sequence). As DNA, the CDR3 is TGTGCCAGCAGCTCACTAGCGGGAGGGCTCCCGAGGGAGCTGTTTTTT. Protein product: CASSSLAGGLPRELFF.